The source of this TCR beta chain is a study of OX40 agonist ivuxolimab in advanced cancers. Findings and caveats of the study: Among the lowest peripheral clonal expansion occurred in 0.1-3.0 mg/kg partial responders.

CDR3 size: 14 residues. The V gene's germline CDR1 is SGDLS and CDR2 YYNGEE. Trimming left V 2 bases short and J 3 bases short, with 11 bases between. In the case of this clone: The antigen remains unidentified.

Repertoires were generated with immunoSEQ multiplex PCR, while TCRdb's copy carries only in-frame clones and drops some. This sample has almost 70,000 clones, with about nine tenths found just once. This sequence originates from an adult with an advanced solid tumor such as melanoma, head and neck, liver or kidney cancer. V usage is TRBV9 and J usage is TRBJ1-2; D might be TRBD1 (5 bases). Sequenced material: CD4+ or CD8+ T cells sorted from blood, taken in a trial of the OX40 agonist ivuxolimab. The CDR3 region has the DNA TGTGCCAGCAGCGTTACCGGGACGGACTATGGCTACACCTTC. Translated, it gives CASSVTGTDYGYTF.